This T cell receptor beta chain is drawn from a study of memory CD4+ T cells and cytomegalovirus serostatus. Findings and limits, study-wide: Suggested: most of the CMV-linked TCR signature lies in CD4+ memory cells.

This clone was recorded only once. Its specificity is unknown. The sort gate was single viable CD3+CD4+CD8-CD45RO+ cells for memory CD4+ T cells. Total CD4+ T cells were enriched by CD4 positive selection. Germline CDR1 and CDR2: GTSNPN and SVGIG (reference sequence). This CDR3 is built from 13 residues. The V end lost 3 bases, the J end lost 2 bases, and 10 bases lay between the germline ends. Profiling relied on immunoSEQ multiplex PCR, and the TCRdb table lists in-frame clones only, not all of them. Of about 53,000 clones in the sample, roughly 78% were seen once. The TCR comes from an adult in good health and CMV-seronegative. Input material: memory CD4+ T cells from blood. The rearrangement links TRBV30 to TRBJ1-2, with D perhaps TRBD1 (5 bases). DNA of the CDR3: TGTGCCTGGAGAAAACAGGCCAACTATGGCTACACCTTC. It is translated as CAWRKQANYGYTF.